The clone carrying this T cell receptor (beta chain) was detected many times. The antigen remains unidentified. CDR3 size: 14 residues. Germline values: CDR1 SGHTA, CDR2 FQGNSA. J was trimmed by 5 bases and V by 5 bases; bases with no gene match: 5. This sample was taken from a study of CD8+CD57+ T cells in acquired aplastic anemia. Study overall: When averaged, DNA from sorted CD4+ and CD8+ cells came to 2.5 to 4 ug.

Regarding the study as a whole: Common to patients and controls were twenty-nine CD8+ CDR3 sequences. Significance was not reached for CD8+ Simpson's diversity between patients and controls.

It was genomic DNA that served as the template for profiling TCR beta VDJ and CDR3. Using its own MiXCR run on the reads, TCRdb lists one record per CDR3 protein. The sample lists around 400,000 distinct CDR3 sequences, just under 70% seen once, with approximately 3.8% in the top ten. Sequenced: sorted CD4+, CD8+, or CD8+CD57+ T cells (not recorded which) from PBMCs. The receptor comes from a human donor in good health, serving as a control. The chain links TRBV7-2 to TRBJ2-2, with 7 bases identical to TRBD1. CDR3 sequence reads: CASSLGTATGELFF. The CDR3 DNA reads TGTGCCAGCAGCCTCGGGACAGCGACCGGGGAGCTGTTTTTT.